This T cell receptor (beta chain) was sequenced in a study of response to subunit inactivated influenza vaccine. TCRdb fed the RT-PCR reads into MiXCR, producing one record per CDR3 protein. The sample shows approximately 700,000 distinct CDR3 sequences, about 14% of them seen only once. General study findings and limits: There was a suggestion from the authors that each seasonal influenza vaccination recruits few new T cells.

This CDR3 contains 14 residues. V lost 5 bases to trimming and J lost 8 bases, with 13 bases between them. A few counts support this clonotype. As yet, its antigen is unknown. Sequenced material: PBMCs from blood, taken 14 days before vaccination. This clonotype was sampled from a man aged 45-60 years who received an inactivated influenza vaccine. This rearrangement joins TRBV12-3 or TRBV12-4 to TRBJ1-6; tentative D call: TRBD1 (5 bases). The chain's CDR3 is CASSPLGGDSPLHF. CDR3 coding DNA: TGTGCCAGCAGTCCCCTGGGGGGGGATTCACCCCTCCACTTT.